These T cell receptor beta chains were read from a single sample in a study of blood T cell repertoires in COVID-19. Sequenced by immunoSEQ multiplex PCR; TCRdb stores in-frame clones only, minus some. This table has about 100,000 clones, around four fifths appearing once. The sequenced sample was peripheral blood. All receptors derive from a man aged 50 or older with active or convalescent COVID-19. The CDR3 runs from the conserved cysteine through the conserved F or W. The D gene is left open where the match is weak. Some rows have no size entry. The others give once, few or many, or a class for an expanded clone.

-	-	TRBJ1-1	TRBV12-3/TRBV12-4	TGTGCCAGCAGTTTGTTCCCGAGCACTGAAGCTTTCTTT	CASSLFPSTEAFF
-	TRBD1	TRBJ2-7	TRBV19	TGTGCCAGTAGTGACAGGGGCGACGAGCAGTACTTC	CASSDRGDEQYF
-	TRBD2	TRBJ2-1	TRBV7-3	TGTGCCAGCAGCCCAGGGACTAGCGGGATCGATGAGCAGTTCTTC	CASSPGTSGIDEQFF
-	TRBD2	TRBJ2-2	TRBV4-1	TGCGCCAGCAGCCAACTAGCGGGAGGGTCGCTTCCCGGGGAGCTGTTTTTT	CASSQLAGGSLPGELFF
-	TRBD2	TRBJ2-1	TRBV5-4	TGTGCCAGCAGCTCGGGACTAGCGGGAGGGCTTTTGAATGAGCAGTTCTTC	CASSSGLAGGLLNEQFF
-	TRBD2	TRBJ2-5	TRBV9	TGTGCCAGCAGCGCTTATGGGACTAGCGGGAGCGGTGAGACCCAGTACTTC	CASSAYGTSGSGETQYF
once	TRBD1	TRBJ1-5	TRBV9	TGTGCCAGCAGCCTAGGTGACAGGGGTGATCAGCCCCAGCATTTT	CASSLGDRGDQPQHF
-	-	TRBJ1-1	TRBV24-1	TGTGCCACCAGTGATCGAGAATGGACTGAAGCTTTCTTT	CATSDREWTEAFF
-	-	TRBJ1-3	TRBV18	TGTGCCAGCTCACCGGGGGGGGCGCGAGGAAACACCATATATTTT	CASSPGGARGNTIYF
-	TRBD1	TRBJ1-2	TRBV3-1/TRBV3-2	TGTGCCAGCAGCCGATCACAGGGGGACTATGGCTACACCTTC	CASSRSQGDYGYTF
-	-	TRBJ2-7	TRBV3-1/TRBV3-2	TGTGCCAGCAGCCACCCCAGCTCAGGGGGGTTGCACGAGCAGTACTTC	CASSHPSSGGLHEQYF
-	TRBD2	TRBJ2-1	TRBV6-4	TGTGCCAGCAGCGAACTAGCGGGAGGGTCTGGGGAGCAGTTCTTC	CASSELAGGSGEQFF
-	-	TRBJ1-2	TRBV5-1	TGCGCCAGCAGCCCCACGGGAGGGGATGAGGGCTACACCTTC	CASSPTGGDEGYTF
-	TRBD2	TRBJ2-1	TRBV7-8	TGTGCCAGCAGCCCTAGCGGGAGACACTACAATGAGCAGTTCTTC	CASSPSGRHYNEQFF
-	-	TRBJ2-3	TRBV19	TGTGCCAGTAGTAAGGGACAAAGCACAGATACGCAGTATTTT	CASSKGQSTDTQYF
-	-	TRBJ2-1	TRBV4-2	TGTGCCAGCAGCCAATTCGGGACTTCGAATGAGCAGTTCTTC	CASSQFGTSNEQFF
-	-	TRBJ2-3	TRBV5-1	TGCGCCAGCAGCTTGATGGCAGGGGAAGGCACAGATACGCAGTATTTT	CASSLMAGEGTDTQYF
-	-	TRBJ1-1	TRBV2	TGTGCCAGCAAATTTATGAACACTGAAGCTTTCTTT	CASKFMNTEAFF
-	TRBD2	TRBJ2-7	TRBV4-2	TGTGCCAGCAGCCGCCAGACGGGACTAGCGCTCTACGAGCAGTACTTC	CASSRQTGLALYEQYF
many	-	TRBJ2-7	TRBV4-1	TGCGCCAGCAGCCAAGGGGAACAGGCGGCCTACGAGCAGTACTTC	CASSQGEQAAYEQYF
-	-	TRBJ2-3	TRBV20-1	TGCAGTGCTTCCCCGTCCGATACGCAGTATTTT	CSASPSDTQYF
once	TRBD1	TRBJ2-3	TRBV18	TGTGCCAGCTCACCACGGGACAGGAAAGGGGCAGATACGCAGTATTTT	CASSPRDRKGADTQYF
-	-	TRBJ2-1	TRBV7-9	TGTGCCAGCAGCGCCCCCCTCCAGGAAAGGAAAAATGAGCAGTTCTTC	CASSAPLQERKNEQFF
-	-	TRBJ2-7	TRBV6-5	TGTGCCAGCAGTCTCGGGAGTGCCTACGAGCAGTACTTC	CASSLGSAYEQYF
-	-	TRBJ2-3	TRBV5-1	TGCGCCAGCAGAAGGGAGGGCACAGATACGCAGTATTTT	CASRREGTDTQYF
-	TRBD1	TRBJ1-2	TRBV27	TGTGCCAGCAGTTTACGACAGGGAAATGGCTACACCTTC	CASSLRQGNGYTF
-	TRBD2	TRBJ2-1	TRBV5-1	TGCGCCAGCAGCTTTGGACTAGCGGGAGGTTGGGCAATGAATGAGCAGTTCTTC	CASSFGLAGGWAMNEQFF